Presented here are 3 T cell receptor beta chains from one specimen sequenced in a study of tumor-infiltrating lymphocytes in primary liver carcinoma. RNA was extracted from whole blood without cell sorting, alongside germline DNA. Using a constant-region primer together with ProtoScript II reverse transcriptase, TCR beta cDNA was made from 500 ng of total RNA. What produced the TCR beta libraries was three nested multiplex PCR rounds using slightly modified ARM-PCR. With TRBV1-TRBV30 forward primers and a C-beta reverse primer, the first two PCR rounds were run for about 10 cycles each. TCRdb recomputed calls from the multiplex PCR reads with MiXCR, one row per CDR3 protein. The table records a few hundred thousand distinct CDR3 sequences, more than 55% of them present only once. The sample was peripheral blood. The origin of the receptors is a woman aged 30 to 39 with primary liver carcinoma and hepatitis B virus infection.

The CDR3 DNA sequence: TGTGCCAGCAGCTTAGAGACGAGTGATCTACGCGGGCAGTACTTC. Residues: CASSLETSDLRGQYF. This chain uses TRBV11-2 with TRBJ2-7; no reliable D call. V gave up 0 bases and J gave up 9 bases, with 18 bases separating them. Germline V lookup: CDR1 SGHAT, CDR2 FQNNGV. The CDR3 loop spans 15 amino acids.

Many counts were recorded for this clonotype. V and J are TRBV29-1 and TRBJ2-2, with no clear D. Germline V gene lookup returns CDR1 SQVTM and CDR2 ANQGSEA. The germline V and J ends were trimmed by 5 bases and 2 bases, with 6 bases remaining between them. CDR3 length equals 12 residues. The CDR3 loop reads CSVKDNTGELFF. The CDR3 DNA reads TGCAGCGTTAAGGATAACACCGGGGAGCTGTTTTTT.

The genes are TRBV11-2 and TRBJ2-3; 13 positions agree with TRBD2. The CDR3 is 16 amino acids. CDR1 is SGHAT, CDR2 FQNNGV, per germline. After removal of 7 bases from V and 7 bases from J, the junction contained 11 bases not matched to a gene. In nucleotides, the CDR3 is TGTGCCAGCACCCCAACTAGCGGGAGGGCGGCATATACGCAGTATTTT. It encodes CASTPTSGRAAYTQYF.